These 26 T cell receptor beta chains came from one sample sequenced in a study of shared clonotypes between healthy human individuals. Naive CD8 populations comprised CD45RO-negative cells positively selected for CCR7, excluding terminally differentiated effector memory CD45RA+ cells. Data came from immunoSEQ multiplex PCR; TCRdb stores just in-frame clones and leaves some out. The sample includes approximately 1.9 million clones, 93% of them seen just once. Sequencing was performed on naive CD8+ T cells from PBMCs. These receptors all come from a man aged 18 to 29 in good health. Some clones in this sample may be carry-over from other donors' samples.

A note on this clone: The sample contains more than one DNA sequence encoding this CDR3. The CDR3 DNA sequence: TGTGCCAGCAGCTTGGCGGCAGATACGCAGTATTTT. It codes for CASSLAADTQYF. V and J are TRBV5-4 and TRBJ2-3; D gene uncertain. CDR1 is SGHNT, CDR2 YYREEE, per germline (reference sequence). The CDR3 has 12 residues. Trimming left V 0 bases short and J 4 bases short, with 3 bases between. Drawing the rest from reference TRBV5-4 and TRBJ2-3, the complete variable domain is ETGVTQSPTHLIKTRGQQVTLRCSSQSGHNTVSWYQQALGQGPQFIFQYYREEENGRGNFPPRFSGLQFPNYSSELNVNALELDDSALYLCASSLAADTQYFGPGTRLTVL.

In this sample, this clone turned up once. The genes are TRBV4-2 and TRBJ2-7; possibly TRBD2 for D (5 bases). V was shortened by 0 bases and J by 6 bases, with 15 bases between the two germline ends. Germline assignment: CDR1 LGHNA and CDR2 YNFKEQ. This CDR3 is built from 15 residues. The CDR3 nucleotides are TGTGCCAGCAGCCAAGAACTAGTCAAGTTTGCCGAGCAGTACTTC. Its protein is CASSQELVKFAEQYF.

A remark on this clone: The sample holds other DNA sequences that translate to the same CDR3. The chain couples TRBV29-1 to TRBJ1-1, with D perhaps TRBD1 (6 bases). V dropped 6 bases and J dropped 4 bases, with 9 bases sitting between them. This CDR3 has 11 residues. CDR1 SQVTM and CDR2 ANQGSEA come from the germline V gene. The CDR3 sequence: CSVRGGTEAFF. The CDR3 nucleotides read TGCAGCGTCAGGGGCGGCACTGAAGCTTTCTTT.

V is TRBV29-1 and J is TRBJ1-3; D unclear. V was pared by 5 bases and J by 7 bases, with 12 bases between. The length of the CDR3 is 12 residues. CDR1 is SQVTM, CDR2 ANQGSEA, per germline. In DNA form, the CDR3 reads TGCAGCGTTCTTTCTAGCCGGAACACCATATATTTT. As protein: CSVLSSRNTIYF.

The chain has TRBV10-3 and TRBJ2-2; 11 nucleotides agree with TRBD1. CDR3 length: 15 residues. V was clipped by 5 bases and J by 7 bases; unmatched bases: 6. Germline V gene lookup returns CDR1 ENHRY and CDR2 SYGVKD. CDR3 DNA sequence: TGTGCCATCAGTAGGGACAGGGGGAACTTCGGGGAGCTGTTTTTT. It codes for CAISRDRGNFGELFF.

The chain links TRBV6-1 to TRBJ1-5; D not certain. V lost 3 bases and J lost 4, with 13 bases in between. Germline V CDR1 and CDR2: MNHNS, SASEGT. The CDR3 totals 15 residues. CDR3 sequence: CASSEVLVLNQPQHF. CDR3 nucleotides: TGTGCCAGCAGTGAGGTTTTGGTGTTAAATCAGCCCCAGCATTTT.

Only one count was recorded for this clone. V usage is TRBV28 and J usage is TRBJ1-2, with TRBD1 matching 7 bases. The CDR3 has 15 residues. Germline-derived CDR1 and CDR2 are MDHEN and SYDVKM. V shed 5 bases and J 4 bases; nucleotides not matched to a gene: 10. CDR3 residues: CASSPEGAGTYGYTF. CDR3 sequence (DNA): TGTGCCAGCAGTCCAGAGGGGGCAGGGACCTATGGCTACACCTTC.

This clone has just a few counts. This rearrangement joins TRBV6-5 to TRBJ1-5; TRBD1 is a possible D gene (5 bases). The ends were cut back, 6 bases at V and 4 bases at J, with 7 bases in the middle. CDR1 MNHEY and CDR2 SVGAGI come from the germline V gene. This CDR3 region has 12 residues. The CDR3 nucleotides read TGTGCCAGCAGGGGGCGAAATCAGCCCCAGCATTTT. Protein: CASRGRNQPQHF.

This clone was seen once. The chain employs TRBV27 and TRBJ2-7; D remains ambiguous. The CDR3 is 13 residues long. Germline V gene sequence: CDR1 MNHEY, CDR2 SMNVEV (reference sequence). The V end was cut by 5 bases, the J end by 6 bases, with 14 bases between. CDR3 protein: CASSPAVLGEQYF. CDR3 DNA sequence: TGTGCCAGCAGTCCCGCCGTTCTGGGCGAGCAGTACTTC.

The rearrangement joins TRBV5-4 to TRBJ2-5; 8 nucleotides agree with TRBD1. Trimming took 3 bases from V and 5 from J; bases not matched to a gene: 9. The germline V gene has CDR1 SGHNT and CDR2 YYREEE (reference sequence). The CDR3 has 15 residues. The CDR3 loop reads CASSSWTGSKETQYF. As DNA, the CDR3 is TGTGCCAGCAGCTCCTGGACAGGGAGTAAGGAGACCCAGTACTTC.

As concerns this clone: Mismatch with germline at one junction end may stem from a read error. The chain joins TRBV27 to TRBJ2-1, with D tentatively TRBD2 (6 bases). The CDR3 is 15 residues long. Germline V gives CDR1 MNHEY, CDR2 SMNVEV (reference sequence). DNA of the CDR3: TGTGCCAGCAGTATATCTAGCGAGAGGTACAATGAGCAGTTCTTC. Translated, it gives CASSISSERYNEQFF.

V usage is TRBV27 and J usage is TRBJ2-1, with TRBD2 identical over 9 bases. CDR1 is MNHEY and CDR2 is SMNVEV in the germline V gene (reference sequence). Unmatched junction bases numbered 4, after V lost 0 bases and J lost 1 base. This CDR3 region has 17 residues. The DNA of the CDR3 is TGTGCCAGCAGTTTATCGCGGGAGGGTTTGTCCTACAATGAGCAGTTCTTC. Encoded protein: CASSLSREGLSYNEQFF.

The chain links TRBV28 to TRBJ1-1; the D is unclear. This CDR3 contains 13 residues. Trimming stripped 6 bases from V and 3 bases from J, with 11 bases between. The germline gives CDR1 MDHEN, CDR2 SYDVKM. CDR3 protein: CASSSTVDTEAFF. CDR3 DNA sequence: TGTGCCAGCAGCTCGACGGTAGACACTGAAGCTTTCTTT.

The J gene is TRBJ1-2, the V gene TRBV19, with 8 bases that match TRBD1. Germline CDR1 reads LNHDA; CDR2 reads SQIVND (reference sequence). Trimming cost V 3 bases and J 1 base; bases outside gene matches: 1. The CDR3 runs to 14 residues. In nucleotides, the CDR3 is TGTGCCAGTAGTATTGACAGGGGTAACTATGGCTACACCTTC. Translation: CASSIDRGNYGYTF.

The chain recombines TRBV9 with TRBJ2-2; TRBD2 agrees at 10 bases. Unmatched junction bases numbered 2, after V lost 7 bases and J lost 5 bases. In germline, CDR1 is SGDLS, CDR2 YYNGEE. This CDR3 is 13 amino acids long. Here the CDR3 reads CASGLAVTGELFF. The DNA of the CDR3 is TGTGCCAGCGGACTAGCGGTGACCGGGGAGCTGTTTTTT.

This sequence joins TRBV5-1 and TRBJ2-3; 9 nucleotides align to TRBD1. V trimming: 7 bases; J trimming: 2 bases; junction bases outside the gene matches: 5. The CDR3 spans 14 residues. Looked up from germline, CDR1 is SGHRS and CDR2 is YFSETQ. CDR3 loop: CASLDRGYTDTQYF. The CDR3 DNA follows: TGCGCCAGCCTGGACAGGGGTTACACAGATACGCAGTATTTT.

Here the CDR3 DNA reads TGCGCCAGCAGCCAGGCCGGGACGGCCACAACAGATACGCAGTATTTT. As protein: CASSQAGTATTDTQYF. The chain carries TRBV5-1 and TRBJ2-3; possibly TRBD1 or TRBD2 for D (5 bases each). V was shortened by 4 bases and J by 3 bases, with 18 bases between the two germline ends. CDR3 length equals 16 residues. CDR1 and CDR2 from the germline V gene are SGHRS and YFSETQ.

This chain links TRBV9 with TRBJ2-3; D perhaps matches TRBD1 (6 bases). The CDR3 length is 14 residues. Germline loops: CDR1 SGDLS, CDR2 YYNGEE. With 3 bases removed from V and 6 bases from J, the gap between germline ends came to 14 bases. CDR3 sequence (DNA): TGTGCCAGCAGCGCACAGGGATTAACGGATACGCAGTATTTT. Protein sequence: CASSAQGLTDTQYF.

The chain carries TRBV15 and TRBJ1-1; no firm D call. V lost 5 bases and J lost 7, with 8 bases in between. The CDR3 loop spans 11 amino acids. Germline V gene sequence: CDR1 LNHNV, CDR2 YYDKDF (reference sequence). The CDR3 is CATSRGVEAFF. For the CDR3, the DNA is TGTGCCACCAGCCGCGGAGTTGAAGCTTTCTTT.

The CDR3 DNA reads TGTGCCAGCGGGGGGGACACTGAAGCTTTCTTT. It specifies CASGGDTEAFF. The chain recombines TRBV13 with TRBJ1-1; TRBD1 might be the D (5 bases). Germline V gene sequence: CDR1 PRHDT, CDR2 FYEKMQ (reference sequence). The V end was cut by 8 bases, the J end by 3 bases, with 7 bases between. The CDR3 is 11 residues long.

In its sample, this clone was seen once. V gene TRBV9 combines with J gene TRBJ1-2; D not resolved. Trimming pared 0 bases from V and 7 bases from J, leaving 10 bases between. The CDR3 spans 13 residues. Germline V lookup: CDR1 SGDLS, CDR2 YYNGEE. CDR3 nucleotide sequence: TGTGCCAGCAGCGTAGCGGGGTTGCCTGGCTACACCTTC. This gives the protein CASSVAGLPGYTF.

V gene TRBV9 combines with J gene TRBJ2-5; D gene ambiguous. V was pared by 1 base and J by 1 base, with 11 bases between. This CDR3 comprises 15 residues. The germline CDR1 and CDR2 sequences are SGDLS and YYNGEE. CDR3 residues: CASSVMGWSQETQYF. The CDR3 DNA reads as TGTGCCAGCAGCGTAATGGGCTGGTCCCAAGAGACCCAGTACTTC.

With regard to this clone: The same CDR3 arises from other DNA sequences in this sample as well. The chain couples TRBV29-1 to TRBJ2-7, with 7 bases that match TRBD1. The junction had 7 bases not matched to a gene; V was cut back by 5 bases and J by 0 bases. The germline gives CDR1 SQVTM, CDR2 ANQGSEA. CDR3 length: 14 residues. The CDR3 sequence: CSVLGQGVSYEQYF. The DNA of the CDR3 is TGCAGCGTTCTTGGGCAGGGGGTCTCCTACGAGCAGTACTTC.

The chain recombines TRBV5-1 with TRBJ2-7, with TRBD2 matching 14 bases. J was trimmed by 2 bases and V by 4 bases; bases with no gene match: 8. This CDR3 contains 17 residues. Germline-derived CDR1 and CDR2 are SGHRS and YFSETQ. CDR3 region: CASSKRLAGGPAYEQYF. The DNA of the CDR3 is TGCGCCAGCAGCAAAAGACTAGCGGGAGGGCCGGCCTACGAGCAGTACTTC. The full variable domain, rest sourced from reference TRBV5-1 and TRBJ2-7, is KAGVTQTPRYLIKTRGQQVTLSCSPISGHRSVSWYQQTPGQGLQFLFEYFSETQRNKGNFPGRFSGRQFSNSRSEMNVSTLELGDSALYLCASSKRLAGGPAYEQYFGPGTRLTVT.

J is TRBJ2-7 and V is TRBV5-8; D may correspond to TRBD1 or TRBD2 (5 bases each). The CDR3 consists of 13 residues. Germline values: CDR1 SGHTS, CDR2 YDEGEE. Between the trimmed V and J ends, which lost 2 bases and 4 bases, there was a span of 10 bases. The CDR3 sequence: CASSFPGRYEQYF. As DNA, the CDR3 is TGTGCCAGCAGCTTCCCGGGACGGTACGAGCAGTACTTC.

The chain employs TRBV5-8 and TRBJ2-7; 11 nucleotides match TRBD2. The CDR3 has 15 amino acids. V lost 4 bases to trimming and J lost 2 bases; unmatched junction nucleotides: 5. In germline, CDR1 is SGHTS, CDR2 YDEGEE. The CDR3 region is CASSRLAGTAYEQYF. For the CDR3, the DNA is TGTGCCAGCAGCAGACTAGCGGGAACCGCCTACGAGCAGTACTTC.